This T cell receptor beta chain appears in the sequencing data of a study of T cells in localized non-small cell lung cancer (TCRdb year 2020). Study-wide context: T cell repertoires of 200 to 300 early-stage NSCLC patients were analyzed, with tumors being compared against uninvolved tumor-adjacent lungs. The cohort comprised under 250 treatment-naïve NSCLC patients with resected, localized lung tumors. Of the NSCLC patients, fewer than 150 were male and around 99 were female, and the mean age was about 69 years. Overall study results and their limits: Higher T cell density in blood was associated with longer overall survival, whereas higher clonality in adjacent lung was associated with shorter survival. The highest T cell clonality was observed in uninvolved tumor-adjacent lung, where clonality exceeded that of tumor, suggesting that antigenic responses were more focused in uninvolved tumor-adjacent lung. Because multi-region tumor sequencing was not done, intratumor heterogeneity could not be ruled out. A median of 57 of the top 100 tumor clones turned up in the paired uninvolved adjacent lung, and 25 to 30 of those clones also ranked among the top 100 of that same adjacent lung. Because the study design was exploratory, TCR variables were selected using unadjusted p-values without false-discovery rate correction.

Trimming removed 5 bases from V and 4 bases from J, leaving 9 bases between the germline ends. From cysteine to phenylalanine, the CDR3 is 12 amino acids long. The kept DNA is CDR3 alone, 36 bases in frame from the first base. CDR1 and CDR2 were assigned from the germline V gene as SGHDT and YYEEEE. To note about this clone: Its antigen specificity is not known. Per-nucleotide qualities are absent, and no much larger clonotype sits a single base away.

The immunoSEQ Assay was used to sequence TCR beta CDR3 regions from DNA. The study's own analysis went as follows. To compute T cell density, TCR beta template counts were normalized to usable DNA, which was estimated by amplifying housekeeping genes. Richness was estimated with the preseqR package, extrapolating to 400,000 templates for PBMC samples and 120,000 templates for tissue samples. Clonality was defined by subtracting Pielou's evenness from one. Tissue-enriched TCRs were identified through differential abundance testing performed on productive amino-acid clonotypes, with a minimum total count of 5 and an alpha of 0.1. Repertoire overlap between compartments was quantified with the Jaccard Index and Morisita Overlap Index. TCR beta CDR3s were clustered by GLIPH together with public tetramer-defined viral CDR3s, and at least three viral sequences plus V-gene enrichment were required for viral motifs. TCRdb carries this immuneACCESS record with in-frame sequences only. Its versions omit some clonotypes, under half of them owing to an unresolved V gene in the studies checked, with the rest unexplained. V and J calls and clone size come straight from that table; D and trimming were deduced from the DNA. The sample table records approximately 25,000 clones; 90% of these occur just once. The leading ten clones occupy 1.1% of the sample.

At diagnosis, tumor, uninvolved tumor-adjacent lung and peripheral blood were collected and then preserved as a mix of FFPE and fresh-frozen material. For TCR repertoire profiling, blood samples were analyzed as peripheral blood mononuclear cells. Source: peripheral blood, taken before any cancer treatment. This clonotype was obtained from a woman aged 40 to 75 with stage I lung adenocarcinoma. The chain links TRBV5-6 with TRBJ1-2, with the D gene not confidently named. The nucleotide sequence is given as TGTGCCAGCAGGGCCTCGCTCTATGGCTACACCTTC. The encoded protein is CASRASLYGYTF.